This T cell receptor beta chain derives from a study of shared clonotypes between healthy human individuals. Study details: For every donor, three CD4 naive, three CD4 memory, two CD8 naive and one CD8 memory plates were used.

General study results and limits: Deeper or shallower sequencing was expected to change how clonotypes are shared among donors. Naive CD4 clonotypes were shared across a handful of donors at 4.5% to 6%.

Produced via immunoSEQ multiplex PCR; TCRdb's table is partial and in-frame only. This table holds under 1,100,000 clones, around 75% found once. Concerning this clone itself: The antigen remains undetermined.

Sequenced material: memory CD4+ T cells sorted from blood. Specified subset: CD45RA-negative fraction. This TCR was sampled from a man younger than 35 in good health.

CDR3 amino acids: CAWSGRQNQPQHF. DNA for the CDR3: TGTGCCTGGAGTGGACGGCAAAATCAGCCCCAGCATTTT. V gene TRBV30 combines with J gene TRBJ1-5; unclear D gene. Trimming removed 1 base from V and 4 bases from J, with 8 bases in between. CDR1 is GTSNPN and CDR2 is SVGIG in the germline V gene (reference sequence). The CDR3 extends over 13 amino acids.